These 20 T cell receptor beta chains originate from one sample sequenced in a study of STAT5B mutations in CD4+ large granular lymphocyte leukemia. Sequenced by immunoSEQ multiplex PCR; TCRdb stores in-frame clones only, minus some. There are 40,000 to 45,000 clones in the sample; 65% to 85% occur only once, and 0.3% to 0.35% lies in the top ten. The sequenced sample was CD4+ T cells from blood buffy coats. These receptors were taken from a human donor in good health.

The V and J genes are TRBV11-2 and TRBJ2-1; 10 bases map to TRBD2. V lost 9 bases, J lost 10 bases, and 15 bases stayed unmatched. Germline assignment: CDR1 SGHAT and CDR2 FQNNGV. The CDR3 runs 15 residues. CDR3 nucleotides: TGTGCCAGTCTCCTCCTAGCGGGGGCCGGTAACGAGCAGTTCTTC. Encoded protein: CASLLLAGAGNEQFF.

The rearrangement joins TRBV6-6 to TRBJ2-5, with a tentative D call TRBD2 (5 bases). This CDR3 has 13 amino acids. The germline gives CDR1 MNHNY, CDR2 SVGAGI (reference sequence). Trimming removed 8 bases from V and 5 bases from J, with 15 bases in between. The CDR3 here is CASQGGLAETQYF. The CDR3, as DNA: TGTGCCAGCCAAGGAGGACTTGCCGAGACCCAGTACTTC.

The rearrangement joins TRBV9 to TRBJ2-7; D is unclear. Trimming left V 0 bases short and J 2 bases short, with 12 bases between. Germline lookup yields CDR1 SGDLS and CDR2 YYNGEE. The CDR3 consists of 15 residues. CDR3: CASSVVGSPTYEQYF. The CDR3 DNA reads TGTGCCAGCAGCGTAGTAGGAAGTCCTACCTACGAGCAGTACTTC.

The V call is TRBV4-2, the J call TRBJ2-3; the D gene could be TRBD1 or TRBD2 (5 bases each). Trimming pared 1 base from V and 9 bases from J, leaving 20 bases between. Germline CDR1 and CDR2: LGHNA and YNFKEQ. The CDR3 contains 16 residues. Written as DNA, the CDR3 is TGTGCCAGCAGCCAAGGGATTGGGACGGGCCCTCGAACGCAGTATTTT. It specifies CASSQGIGTGPRTQYF.

The CDR3 is CASSRDGATNEKLFF. CDR3 sequence (DNA): TGTGCCAGTAGTAGGGACGGTGCAACTAATGAAAAACTGTTTTTT. V usage is TRBV19 and J usage is TRBJ1-4; tentative D call: TRBD1 (5 bases). Trimming took off 4 bases at V and 0 bases at J, with 9 bases between the two ends. The germline V gene encodes CDR1 LNHDA and CDR2 SQIVND (reference sequence). The CDR3 extends over 15 amino acids.

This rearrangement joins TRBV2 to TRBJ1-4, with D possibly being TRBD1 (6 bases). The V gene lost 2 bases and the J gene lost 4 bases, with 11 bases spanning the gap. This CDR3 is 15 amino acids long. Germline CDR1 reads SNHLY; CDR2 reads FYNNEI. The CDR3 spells CASSETQGGNEKLFF. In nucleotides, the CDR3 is TGTGCCAGCAGTGAAACACAGGGTGGTAATGAAAAACTGTTTTTT.

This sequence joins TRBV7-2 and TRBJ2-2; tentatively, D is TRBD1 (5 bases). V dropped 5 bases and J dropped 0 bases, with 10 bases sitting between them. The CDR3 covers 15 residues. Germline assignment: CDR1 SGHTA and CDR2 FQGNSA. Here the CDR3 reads CASSRWTTNTGELFF. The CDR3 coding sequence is TGTGCCAGCAGCCGCTGGACAACGAACACCGGGGAGCTGTTTTTT.

Here the CDR3 reads CATRPGQGAEEQYF. For the CDR3, the DNA is TGTGCCACCAGACCGGGACAGGGGGCGGAGGAGCAGTACTTC. The rearrangement uses TRBV6-6 and TRBJ2-7, with 12 bases lining up with TRBD1. Germline assignment: CDR1 MNHNY and CDR2 SVGAGI (reference sequence). The V and J ends lost 10 bases and 7 bases, in that order; junction bases with no gene match: 11. CDR3 length: 14 amino acids.

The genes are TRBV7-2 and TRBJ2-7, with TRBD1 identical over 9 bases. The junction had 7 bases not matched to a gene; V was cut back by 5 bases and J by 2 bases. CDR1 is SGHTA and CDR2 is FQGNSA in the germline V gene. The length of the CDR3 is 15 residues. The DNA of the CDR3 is TGTGCCAGCAGCAAAGACAGGGGGGAAACCTACGAGCAGTACTTC. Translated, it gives CASSKDRGETYEQYF.

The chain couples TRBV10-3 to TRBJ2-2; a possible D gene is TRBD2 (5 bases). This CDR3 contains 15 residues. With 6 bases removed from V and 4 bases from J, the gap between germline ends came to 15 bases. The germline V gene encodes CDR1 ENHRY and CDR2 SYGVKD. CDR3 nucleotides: TGTGCCATCAGAGGTGGGGAAGGAGGCACCGGGGAGCTGTTTTTT. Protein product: CAIRGGEGGTGELFF.

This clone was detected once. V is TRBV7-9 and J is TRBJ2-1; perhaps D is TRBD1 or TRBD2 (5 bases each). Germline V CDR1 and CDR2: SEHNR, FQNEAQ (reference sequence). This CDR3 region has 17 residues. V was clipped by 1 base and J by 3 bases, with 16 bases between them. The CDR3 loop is CASSLGGGTEGYNEQFF. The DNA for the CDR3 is TGTGCCAGCAGCTTAGGTGGTGGGACGGAAGGCTACAATGAGCAGTTCTTC.

The CDR3 loop is CASSEIYSNQPQHF. The CDR3 DNA sequence: TGTGCCAGCAGTGAGATATATAGCAATCAGCCCCAGCATTTT. The gene calls are TRBV6-1 and TRBJ1-5; unclear D gene. The germline V gene has CDR1 MNHNS and CDR2 SASEGT. V lost 3 bases, J lost 0 bases, and 6 bases lay in between. This CDR3 region has 14 residues.

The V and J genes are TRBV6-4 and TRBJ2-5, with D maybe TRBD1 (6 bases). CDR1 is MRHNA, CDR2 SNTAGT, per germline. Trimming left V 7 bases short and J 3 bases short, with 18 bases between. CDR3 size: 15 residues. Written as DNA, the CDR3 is TGTGCCAGCAATCGGTACAGGGTGTGGGAAGAGACCCAGTACTTC. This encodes CASNRYRVWEETQYF.

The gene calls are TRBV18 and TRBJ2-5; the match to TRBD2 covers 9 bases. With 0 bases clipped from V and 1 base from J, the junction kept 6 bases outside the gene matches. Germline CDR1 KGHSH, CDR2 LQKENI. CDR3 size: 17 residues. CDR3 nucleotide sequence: TGTGCCAGCTCACCACCTTCTGCAGCGGGGGGCCAAGAGACCCAGTACTTC. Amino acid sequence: CASSPPSAAGGQETQYF.

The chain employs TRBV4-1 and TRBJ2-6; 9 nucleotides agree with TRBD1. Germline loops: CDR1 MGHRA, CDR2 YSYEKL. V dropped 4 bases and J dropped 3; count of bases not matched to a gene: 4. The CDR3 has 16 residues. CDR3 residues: CASSLRQGDGANVLTF. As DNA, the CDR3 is TGCGCCAGCAGCCTAAGACAGGGGGATGGGGCCAACGTCCTGACTTTC.

The CDR3: CASSEAGQGYSDTQYF. CDR3 in DNA: TGTGCCAGCAGTGAAGCGGGACAGGGGTACTCAGATACGCAGTATTTT. V usage is TRBV6-1 and J usage is TRBJ2-3, with 10 bases aligning to TRBD1. The CDR3 has 16 amino acids. Germline loops: CDR1 MNHNS, CDR2 SASEGT. The junction had 4 bases not matched to a gene; V was cut back by 0 bases and J by 4 bases.

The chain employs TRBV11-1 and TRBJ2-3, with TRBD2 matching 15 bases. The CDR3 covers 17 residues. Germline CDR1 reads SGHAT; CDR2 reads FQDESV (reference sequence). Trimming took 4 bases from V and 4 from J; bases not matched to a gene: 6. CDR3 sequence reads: CASSWGLAGGLSDTQYF. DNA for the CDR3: TGTGCCAGCAGCTGGGGACTAGCGGGAGGATTGTCAGATACGCAGTATTTT.

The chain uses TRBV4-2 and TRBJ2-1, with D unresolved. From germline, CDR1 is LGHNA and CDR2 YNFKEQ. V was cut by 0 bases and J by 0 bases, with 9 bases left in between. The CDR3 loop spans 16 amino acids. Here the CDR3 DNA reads TGTGCCAGCAGCCAAGATCGGGTAAGCTCCTACAATGAGCAGTTCTTC. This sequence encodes CASSQDRVSSYNEQFF.

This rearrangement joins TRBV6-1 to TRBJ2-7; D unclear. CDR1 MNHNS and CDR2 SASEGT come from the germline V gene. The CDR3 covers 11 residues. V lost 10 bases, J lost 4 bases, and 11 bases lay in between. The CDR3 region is CATTLLYEQYF. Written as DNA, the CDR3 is TGTGCCACCACACTCCTTTACGAGCAGTACTTC.

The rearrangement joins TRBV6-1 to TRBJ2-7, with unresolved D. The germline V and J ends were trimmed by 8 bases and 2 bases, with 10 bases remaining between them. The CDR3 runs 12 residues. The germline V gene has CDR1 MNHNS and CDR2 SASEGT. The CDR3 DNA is TGTGCCAGCCCCGAGGCCACCTACGAGCAGTACTTC. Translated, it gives CASPEATYEQYF.